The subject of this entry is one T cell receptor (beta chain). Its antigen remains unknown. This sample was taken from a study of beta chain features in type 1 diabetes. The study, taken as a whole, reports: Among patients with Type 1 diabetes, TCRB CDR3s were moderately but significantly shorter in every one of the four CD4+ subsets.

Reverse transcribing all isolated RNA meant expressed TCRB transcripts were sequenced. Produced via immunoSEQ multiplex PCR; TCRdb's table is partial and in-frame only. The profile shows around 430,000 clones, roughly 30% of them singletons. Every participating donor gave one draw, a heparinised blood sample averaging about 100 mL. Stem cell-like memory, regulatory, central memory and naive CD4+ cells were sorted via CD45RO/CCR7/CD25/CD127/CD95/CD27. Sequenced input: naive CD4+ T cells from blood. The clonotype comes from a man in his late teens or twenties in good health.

The CDR3 bases are TGCGCCAGCAGCTTGGTGCGAGGTGATGGGGAAAAACTGTTTTTT. Protein sequence: CASSLVRGDGEKLFF. The chain is built from TRBV5-1 and TRBJ1-4; D is unresolved. The CDR3 loop spans 15 amino acids. Per germline, CDR1 SGHRS and CDR2 YFSETQ. Trimming stripped 0 bases from V and 8 bases from J, with 14 bases between.